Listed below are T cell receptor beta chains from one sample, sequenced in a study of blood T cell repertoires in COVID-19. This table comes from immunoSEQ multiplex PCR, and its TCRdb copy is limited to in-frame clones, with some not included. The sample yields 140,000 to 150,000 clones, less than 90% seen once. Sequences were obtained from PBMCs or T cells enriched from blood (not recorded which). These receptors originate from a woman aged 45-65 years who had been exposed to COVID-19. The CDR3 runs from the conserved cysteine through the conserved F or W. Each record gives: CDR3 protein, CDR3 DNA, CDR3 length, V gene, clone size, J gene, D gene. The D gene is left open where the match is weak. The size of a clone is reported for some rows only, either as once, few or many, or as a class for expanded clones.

CDR3: CASSVAGNPRETQYF; DNA: TGTGCCAGCAGCGTAGCCGGGAACCCTCGAGAGACCCAGTACTTC; length: 15; V: TRBV9; size: once; J: TRBJ2-5; D: NA
CDR3: CASSITRGSSYEQYF; DNA: TGTGCCAGTAGTATAACGCGGGGGAGCTCCTACGAGCAGTACTTC; length: 15; V: TRBV19; size: NA; J: TRBJ2-7; D: TRBD2
CDR3: CSVESGQGGEQFF; DNA: TGCAGCGTTGAATCGGGACAGGGCGGCGAGCAGTTCTTC; length: 13; V: TRBV29-1; size: NA; J: TRBJ2-1; D: TRBD1
CDR3: CASSVGGANYGYTF; DNA: TGTGCCAGCAGCGTCGGCGGCGCCAACTATGGCTACACCTTC; length: 14; V: TRBV9; size: NA; J: TRBJ1-2; D: NA
CDR3: CASSPLQGNTEAFF; DNA: TGTGCCAGCTCACCTTTACAGGGGAACACTGAAGCTTTCTTT; length: 14; V: TRBV18; size: NA; J: TRBJ1-1; D: NA
CDR3: CASSSTQTDTQYF; DNA: TGTGCCAGCAGCTCAACTCAAACAGATACGCAGTATTTT; length: 13; V: TRBV12-3/TRBV12-4; size: NA; J: TRBJ2-3; D: NA
CDR3: CARTYQITDTQYF; DNA: TGCGCCAGGACATATCAGATCACAGATACGCAGTATTTT; length: 13; V: TRBV5-1; size: NA; J: TRBJ2-3; D: NA
CDR3: CASSPRAYDQPQHF; DNA: TGTGCCAGCAGTCCGCGGGCATACGATCAGCCCCAGCATTTT; length: 14; V: TRBV6-5; size: NA; J: TRBJ1-5; D: NA
CDR3: CASSLDGLAEVGAFF; DNA: TGTGCCAGCAGCTTAGACGGACTCGCTGAGGTAGGCGCTTTCTTT; length: 15; V: TRBV7-2; size: few; J: TRBJ1-1; D: NA
CDR3: CASSFSGGPAETQYF; DNA: TGTGCCAGCAGTTTTAGCGGGGGCCCGGCAGAGACCCAGTACTTC; length: 15; V: TRBV2; size: NA; J: TRBJ2-5; D: TRBD2
CDR3: CATSSLQGRAYEQYF; DNA: TGTGCCACCAGCTCTCTCCAGGGTAGGGCCTACGAGCAGTACTTC; length: 15; V: TRBV15; size: NA; J: TRBJ2-7; D: NA
CDR3: CASSEVGDNNSPLHF; DNA: TGTGCCAGCAGTGAAGTGGGGGACAATAATTCACCCCTCCACTTT; length: 15; V: TRBV6-1; size: NA; J: TRBJ1-6; D: NA
CDR3: CASSFTGSYNTEAFF; DNA: TGTGCCAGCAGCTTCACAGGGAGCTATAACACTGAAGCTTTCTTT; length: 15; V: TRBV9; size: NA; J: TRBJ1-1; D: NA
CDR3: CASSQDPYQYF; DNA: TGTGCCAGCAGCCAAGACCCGTACCAGTACTTC; length: 11; V: TRBV3-1/TRBV3-2; size: NA; J: TRBJ2-5; D: NA
CDR3: CASSTEGRPGYTF; DNA: TGTGCCAGCAGTACGGAGGGGAGGCCTGGCTACACCTTC; length: 13; V: TRBV7-9; size: NA; J: TRBJ1-2; D: NA
CDR3: CASSQVALGEGVGNGYTF; DNA: TGTGCCAGCAGCCAAGTCGCTCTAGGGGAGGGGGTAGGGAATGGCTACACCTTC; length: 18; V: TRBV3-1/TRBV3-2; size: NA; J: TRBJ1-2; D: NA
CDR3: CASSLGRNSEGYTF; DNA: TGCGCCAGCAGCCTAGGGAGGAACTCCGAGGGCTACACCTTC; length: 14; V: TRBV5-1; size: once; J: TRBJ1-2; D: NA
CDR3: CASSRPRTSGRYEQFF; DNA: TGTGCCAGCAGCCGCCCTCGGACTAGCGGGAGGTATGAGCAGTTCTTC; length: 16; V: TRBV5-6; size: NA; J: TRBJ2-1; D: TRBD2
CDR3: CASSSPGGGQETQYF; DNA: TGTGCCAGCAGCTCACCGGGGGGGGGTCAAGAGACCCAGTACTTC; length: 15; V: TRBV7-2; size: NA; J: TRBJ2-5; D: TRBD2
CDR3: CAWAQTGGGLVQPQHF; DNA: TGTGCCTGGGCCCAGACGGGGGGCGGGCTCGTCCAGCCCCAGCATTTT; length: 16; V: TRBV30; size: NA; J: TRBJ1-5; D: NA
CDR3: CASSQTSARQFF; DNA: TGTGCCAGCAGTCAGACATCGGCGAGGCAGTTCTTC; length: 12; V: TRBV7-9; size: NA; J: TRBJ2-1; D: NA
CDR3: CASSLGPVTEAFF; DNA: TGTGCCAGCAGCTTAGGTCCTGTCACTGAAGCTTTCTTT; length: 13; V: TRBV11-3; size: few; J: TRBJ1-1; D: NA
CDR3: CASGGITGELFF; DNA: TGTGCCAGCGGAGGGATTACCGGGGAGCTGTTTTTT; length: 12; V: TRBV7-6; size: once; J: TRBJ2-2; D: NA
CDR3: CASSMAGDGYTF; DNA: TGCGCCAGCAGCATGGCAGGGGATGGCTACACCTTC; length: 12; V: TRBV5-1; size: NA; J: TRBJ1-2; D: NA
CDR3: CASSLATGSSYEQYF; DNA: TGTGCCAGCAGCTTAGCAACTGGGAGCTCCTACGAGCAGTACTTC; length: 15; V: TRBV7-2; size: NA; J: TRBJ2-7; D: NA
CDR3: CASSHRTGSHHQPQHF; DNA: TGTGCCAGCAGCCACCGGACAGGATCCCATCATCAGCCCCAGCATTTT; length: 16; V: TRBV7-9; size: NA; J: TRBJ1-5; D: TRBD1
CDR3: CASSLGSGTGGNPFF; DNA: TGCGCCAGCAGCCTTGGGTCCGGGACAGGGGGGAATCCTTTCTTT; length: 15; V: TRBV5-1; size: NA; J: TRBJ1-1; D: TRBD1
CDR3: CASSLLLGGYEQYF; DNA: TGCGCCAGCAGCTTGCTACTGGGGGGCTACGAGCAGTACTTC; length: 14; V: TRBV5-1; size: NA; J: TRBJ2-7; D: NA
CDR3: CASSGAGIYEQYF; DNA: TGTGCCAGCAGTGGTGCAGGGATCTACGAGCAGTACTTC; length: 13; V: TRBV7-8; size: NA; J: TRBJ2-7; D: NA
CDR3: CSVETGTGPYEQYF; DNA: TGCAGCGTTGAAACCGGGACTGGTCCCTACGAGCAGTACTTC; length: 14; V: TRBV29-1; size: NA; J: TRBJ2-7; D: NA
CDR3: CAWSSGSGYNSPLHF; DNA: TGTGCCTGGAGCAGCGGGTCCGGCTATAATTCACCCCTCCACTTT; length: 15; V: TRBV30; size: NA; J: TRBJ1-6; D: NA